What follows is one T cell receptor beta chain and its context. Clones were read by immunoSEQ multiplex PCR, and TCRdb kept only the in-frame ones, dropping some. The sample yields roughly 30,000 clones, 83% seen once. This record comes from a study of sequential checkpoint blockade in melanoma. Whole-study context: First-line arms were nivolumab then ipilimumab, or the reverse, randomized 1:1. After both sequences, patients received maintenance nivolumab.

As to treatment: randomized to nivolumab then ipilimumab (arm A) or the reverse (arm B). No patient had prior DNA-damaging chemotherapy. Live CD3+CD8+ CD19− CD56− cells were sorted from PBMCs. The source material was CD8+ T cells sorted from blood (inferred from file names), sampled from a patient given nivolumab and ipilimumab in sequence. The clonotype originates from a human donor with melanoma.

The CDR3 nucleotides are TGTGCCAGCAGCGAGACTAGCCCGGGGGCAGATACGCAGTATTTT. Its protein is CASSETSPGADTQYF. This chain uses TRBV5-8 with TRBJ2-3, with 7 bases identical to TRBD2. The trim removed 4 bases at V and 4 bases at J, leaving 9 bases unmatched. CDR1 SGHTS and CDR2 YDEGEE come from the germline V gene. The CDR3 length is 15 residues.